Listed below are T cell receptor beta chains from one sample, sequenced in a study of OX40 agonist ivuxolimab in advanced cancers. Profiling relied on immunoSEQ multiplex PCR, and the TCRdb table lists in-frame clones only, not all of them. The sample has 95,000 to 100,000 clones; approximately 93% are singletons. Specimen: CD4+ or CD8+ T cells sorted from blood, collected in a trial of the OX40 agonist ivuxolimab. Receptors originate from an adult with an advanced solid tumor such as melanoma, head and neck, liver or kidney cancer. CDR3s include the opening cysteine and the closing phenylalanine or tryptophan. D genes are given only for firm matches. Some rows have no size entry. The others give once, few or many, or a class for an expanded clone.

DNA: TGTGCCTGCGGACCTAGCACAGATACGCAGTATTTT
CDR3: CACGPSTDTQYF
D: -
V: TRBV30
length: 12
J: TRBJ2-3
size: -

DNA: TGTGCGGTTGGCGGGGTCCCCCCCGGGTACGAGCAGTACTTC
CDR3: CAVGGVPPGYEQYF
D: -
V: TRBV19
length: 14
J: TRBJ2-7
size: -

DNA: TGTGCCAGCAGCTTTAAAAGGGATCAGCCCCAGCATTTT
CDR3: CASSFKRDQPQHF
D: -
V: TRBV7-2
length: 13
J: TRBJ1-5
size: -

DNA: TGCGCCAGCAGTCAAGGGGGCCCGAGCTCCTACAATGAGCAGTTCTTC
CDR3: CASSQGGPSSYNEQFF
D: -
V: TRBV23-1
length: 16
J: TRBJ2-1
size: -

DNA: TGTGCCAGCAGCCTTACTCAGACAGATACGCAGTATTTT
CDR3: CASSLTQTDTQYF
D: -
V: TRBV7-8
length: 13
J: TRBJ2-3
size: -

DNA: TGCGCCAGCAGTGAGAGGACTAGCGGGGGGGCCCGATCCCAAGAGACCCAGTACTTC
CDR3: CASSERTSGGARSQETQYF
D: TRBD2
V: TRBV10-2
length: 19
J: TRBJ2-5
size: -

DNA: TGTGCCAGCAGCTTGCTAGCGGGGGCCAATGAGCAGTTCTTC
CDR3: CASSLLAGANEQFF
D: TRBD2
V: TRBV11-3
length: 14
J: TRBJ2-1
size: -

DNA: TGTGCCAGCAGTTACGGACGCCCAGGGCTTAATTCACCCCTCCACTTT
CDR3: CASSYGRPGLNSPLHF
D: -
V: TRBV6-6
length: 16
J: TRBJ1-6
size: -

DNA: TGTGCCAGCAGCTACGTCCAAGAGACCCAGTACTTC
CDR3: CASSYVQETQYF
D: -
V: TRBV7-2
length: 12
J: TRBJ2-5
size: once

DNA: TGTGCCAGCAGCTCCGGACTAGCGAGGGGCTACAATGAGCAGTTCTTC
CDR3: CASSSGLARGYNEQFF
D: TRBD2
V: TRBV7-3
length: 16
J: TRBJ2-1
size: -

DNA: TGTGCCAGCAGCCAAAGGGAGGGAAGGGGCAATCAGCCCCAGCATTTT
CDR3: CASSQREGRGNQPQHF
D: -
V: TRBV7-8
length: 16
J: TRBJ1-5
size: once

DNA: TGTGCCAGCAGCCCCGGGACCGTGGAGACCCAGTACTTC
CDR3: CASSPGTVETQYF
D: -
V: TRBV11-2
length: 13
J: TRBJ2-5
size: -

DNA: TGTGCCAGCAGCTTAGGGGGACAGGGGATGAACTATGGCTACACCTTC
CDR3: CASSLGGQGMNYGYTF
D: TRBD1
V: TRBV7-2
length: 16
J: TRBJ1-2
size: -

DNA: TGTGCCAGCAGCCAAGAAAACAATGAGCAGTTCTTC
CDR3: CASSQENNEQFF
D: -
V: TRBV6-5
length: 12
J: TRBJ2-1
size: once

DNA: TGCGCCAGCAGTAGTGGGACAGGAAACACCGGGGAGCTGTTTTTT
CDR3: CASSSGTGNTGELFF
D: TRBD1
V: TRBV5-1
length: 15
J: TRBJ2-2
size: few

DNA: TGTGCCAGCAGCGCTTCTAGCACAGATACGCAGTATTTT
CDR3: CASSASSTDTQYF
D: -
V: TRBV9
length: 13
J: TRBJ2-3
size: -

DNA: TGTGCCAGCGGCCCGACAGGGTGGGGTCGTCGTAACACTGAAGCTTTCTTT
CDR3: CASGPTGWGRRNTEAFF
D: TRBD1
V: TRBV5-6
length: 17
J: TRBJ1-1
size: -

DNA: TGCGCCAGCAGCCAAGATATTGGACAGGGGGCCGGCGGGGAGCTGTTTTTT
CDR3: CASSQDIGQGAGGELFF
D: TRBD1
V: TRBV4-3
length: 17
J: TRBJ2-2
size: -

DNA: TGCGCCAGCAGCTTGCCATCCTCAGGGGAGACTTCTGGAAACACCATATATTTT
CDR3: CASSLPSSGETSGNTIYF
D: -
V: TRBV5-1
length: 18
J: TRBJ1-3
size: -

DNA: TGTGCCGGTACGGGGACAGGGGATCAGCCCCAGCATTTT
CDR3: CAGTGTGDQPQHF
D: TRBD1
V: TRBV6-1
length: 13
J: TRBJ1-5
size: -

DNA: TGTGCCAGCAGCCAAGTAAGCGGAACAGGGGAGGGGTGGCCCCAGCATTTT
CDR3: CASSQVSGTGEGWPQHF
D: TRBD1
V: TRBV4-2
length: 17
J: TRBJ1-5
size: -

DNA: TGTGCCAGCAGCTCTGACACGGGCACAGATACGCAGTATTTT
CDR3: CASSSDTGTDTQYF
D: -
V: TRBV7-2
length: 14
J: TRBJ2-3
size: -

DNA: TGCACCAGCAGTCTTCCTCGGGGACTCTACAATGAGCAGTTCTTC
CDR3: CTSSLPRGLYNEQFF
D: -
V: TRBV1
length: 15
J: TRBJ2-1
size: -

DNA: TGTGCCAGCAGGCAAAACACCGGGGAGCTGTTTTTT
CDR3: CASRQNTGELFF
D: -
V: TRBV6-5
length: 12
J: TRBJ2-2
size: once

DNA: TGTGCCAGCAGCCGAGACGGGGCGTGGGGACCTGAAGCTTTCTTT
CDR3: CASSRDGAWGPEAFF
D: -
V: TRBV11-2
length: 15
J: TRBJ1-1
size: -

DNA: TGTGCCAGCACGAGGGAAAATGAAAAACTGTTTTTT
CDR3: CASTRENEKLFF
D: -
V: TRBV2
length: 12
J: TRBJ1-4
size: -

DNA: TGTGCCAGCAGCTCTCTTCAAGAGACCCAGTACTTC
CDR3: CASSSLQETQYF
D: -
V: TRBV7-3
length: 12
J: TRBJ2-5
size: -